Presented here are 20 T cell receptor beta chains from one specimen sequenced in a study of blood T cell repertoires in COVID-19. Using immunoSEQ multiplex PCR, the repertoire was profiled, and TCRdb retains in-frame clones only, with some absent. The sample yields hundreds of thousands of clones, around 88% seen once. Material for sequencing was peripheral blood. The receptors come from a woman between 65 and 79 years old with COVID-19, enrolled during active disease.

The CDR3 coding sequence is TGCGCCAGCAGCTTGGGGACATTCTCTGGGGCCAACGTCCTGACTTTC. This translates into CASSLGTFSGANVLTF. V gene TRBV5-1 combines with J gene TRBJ2-6; a possible D gene is TRBD1 (5 bases). The CDR3 is 16 residues long. The germline CDR1 and CDR2 sequences are SGHRS and YFSETQ. The V end lost 0 bases, the J end lost 0 bases, and 7 bases lay between the germline ends.

The chain is built from TRBV9 and TRBJ1-1; 7 positions match TRBD1. CDR3 length: 15 amino acids. Germline V lookup: CDR1 SGDLS, CDR2 YYNGEE. Germline trimming cut 2 bases from V and 0 bases from J; bases unmatched to any gene: 4. This CDR3 reads CASSVGDSMNTEAFF. The CDR3 DNA sequence: TGTGCCAGCAGCGTGGGGGACAGTATGAACACTGAAGCTTTCTTT.

The count of this clone is one. The rearrangement joins TRBV5-6 to TRBJ2-7; perhaps TRBD1 as D (5 bases). The V end lost 1 base, the J end lost 0 bases, and 17 bases lay between the germline ends. Germline V gene lookup returns CDR1 SGHDT and CDR2 YYEEEE. The CDR3 has 17 amino acids. This CDR3 reads CASSLRLVGHNSYEQYF. The CDR3 DNA reads TGTGCCAGCAGCTTGCGCCTCGTAGGACACAACTCCTACGAGCAGTACTTC. Full variable domain (outside the CDR3, taken from reference TRBV5-6 and TRBJ2-7): DAGVTQSPTHLIKTRGQQVTLRCSPKSGHDTVSWYQQALGQGPQFIFQYYEEEERQRGNFPDRFSGHQFPNYSSELNVNALLLGDSALYLCASSLRLVGHNSYEQYFGPGTRLTVT.

V is TRBV5-1 and J is TRBJ2-3, with D perhaps matching TRBD1 (6 bases). The CDR3 totals 15 residues. Trimming shortened V by 2 bases and J by 4 bases, and 14 bases separated the two germline ends. Germline V gene sequence: CDR1 SGHRS, CDR2 YFSETQ. In DNA form, the CDR3 reads TGCGCCAGCAGCTTCGGTATTGGGGGCCCAGATACGCAGTATTTT. This codes for CASSFGIGGPDTQYF.

The chain joins TRBV4-3 to TRBJ1-1; D gene ambiguous. Per germline, CDR1 LGHNA and CDR2 YSLEER. Trimming cost V 4 bases and J 1 base, with 10 bases left between them. The CDR3 totals 14 residues. The CDR3: CASSPNGANTEAFF. The DNA of the CDR3 is TGCGCCAGCAGCCCAAATGGAGCGAACACTGAAGCTTTCTTT.

The chain combines TRBV4-1 with TRBJ2-3, with D possibly being TRBD2 (6 bases). The CDR3 sequence is 15 residues long. V shed 0 bases and J shed 2 bases, with 9 bases lying between them. Germline V gene lookup returns CDR1 MGHRA and CDR2 YSYEKL. DNA of the CDR3: TGCGCCAGCAGCCAAGAGGGACTCCTCACAGATACGCAGTATTTT. Translated, it gives CASSQEGLLTDTQYF.

The chain uses TRBV18 and TRBJ1-1; D is possibly TRBD1 (6 bases). The V end was cut by 0 bases, the J end by 0 bases, with 11 bases between. The CDR3 spans 16 residues. Germline V CDR1 and CDR2: KGHSH, LQKENI. CDR3 amino acids: CASSPPGGLLNTEAFF. The CDR3, as DNA: TGTGCCAGCTCACCACCGGGGGGGCTCCTGAACACTGAAGCTTTCTTT. The whole variable domain, remainder taken from reference TRBV18 and TRBJ1-1, is NAGVMQNPRHLVRRRGQEARLRCSPMKGHSHVYWYRQLPEEGLKFMVYLQKENIIDESGMPKERFSAEFPKEGPSILRIQQVVRGDSAAYFCASSPPGGLLNTEAFFGQGTRLTVV.

The count of this clone is one. The chain couples TRBV7-2 to TRBJ1-2; a possible D gene is TRBD1 (6 bases). Germline V lookup: CDR1 SGHTA, CDR2 FQGNSA. The CDR3 length is 13 residues. V lost 4 bases and J 4 bases, leaving 10 bases between the germline ends. The CDR3 reads CASSSLDSYGYTF. The DNA for the CDR3 is TGTGCCAGCAGCTCCCTGGACAGCTATGGCTACACCTTC.

This sequence joins TRBV19 and TRBJ2-2; 11 bases agree with TRBD2. With 9 bases clipped from V and 7 bases from J, the junction kept 13 bases outside the gene matches. Looked up from germline, CDR1 is LNHDA and CDR2 is SQIVND (reference sequence). This CDR3 is 16 amino acids long. Here the CDR3 reads CASAQLAGGWIGELFF. CDR3 nucleotide sequence: TGTGCCAGCGCCCAATTAGCGGGGGGGTGGATCGGGGAGCTGTTTTTT.

This clone was detected once. This chain uses TRBV12-3 or TRBV12-4 with TRBJ1-1; D call uncertain. CDR3 length: 13 amino acids. The germline V and J ends were trimmed by 3 bases and 2 bases, with 7 bases remaining between them. The CDR3 bases are TGTGCCAGCAGTTTTAGCAGAAACACTGAAGCTTTCTTT. This sequence encodes CASSFSRNTEAFF.

This chain uses TRBV5-4 with TRBJ1-1; 12 bases agree with TRBD1. Germline CDR1 reads SGHNT; CDR2 reads YYREEE (reference sequence). The CDR3 is 17 residues long. J gave up 7 bases and V 0 bases, and 10 bases lay outside the gene matches. The CDR3 coding sequence is TGTGCCAGCAGCTTGGGAGGGGACAGGGGGCGAGCCGATGAAGCTTTCTTT. Its protein product is CASSLGGDRGRADEAFF.

V and J are TRBV6-6 and TRBJ1-2, with D perhaps TRBD1 (6 bases). This CDR3 has 14 amino acids. The germline V and J ends were trimmed by 7 bases and 2 bases, with 14 bases remaining between them. The germline CDR1 and CDR2 sequences are MNHNY and SVGAGI (reference sequence). The chain's CDR3 is CASTPFQGNYGYTF. The CDR3 nucleotides are TGTGCCAGCACCCCCTTCCAGGGGAACTATGGCTACACCTTC.

V usage is TRBV6-5 and J usage is TRBJ2-1; D is uncertain. Germline loops: CDR1 MNHEY, CDR2 SVGAGI. Trimming took 5 bases from V and 10 from J, leaving 9 bases between them. The CDR3 spans 11 residues. The chain's CDR3 is CASSHTEEQFF. In DNA, the CDR3 is TGTGCCAGCAGTCACACAGAAGAGCAGTTCTTC.

The chain carries TRBV30 and TRBJ2-1; D perhaps matches TRBD2 (6 bases). The CDR3 loop spans 13 amino acids. Germline V CDR1 and CDR2: GTSNPN, SVGIG (reference sequence). Trimming removed 1 base at V and 5 bases at J, with 9 bases between. CDR3 protein: CAWSAGGDNEQFF. The CDR3 coding sequence is TGTGCCTGGAGTGCCGGAGGGGACAATGAGCAGTTCTTC.

The chain combines TRBV4-3 with TRBJ1-1; the match to TRBD1 covers 9 bases. The length of the CDR3 is 15 residues. The V and J ends lost 3 bases and 1 base, in that order; junction bases with no gene match: 3. Germline values: CDR1 LGHNA, CDR2 YSLEER. This CDR3 reads CASSHPGQGNTEAFF. CDR3 DNA sequence: TGCGCCAGCAGCCACCCGGGACAGGGGAACACTGAAGCTTTCTTT.

The V gene is TRBV3-1 (or the pseudogene TRBV3-2), the J gene TRBJ2-3; 7 bases are a match to TRBD2. The CDR3 is 14 residues long. After removal of 5 bases from V and 9 bases from J, the junction contained 11 bases not matched to a gene. Germline V gene lookup returns CDR1 LGHDT and CDR2 YNNKEL (reference sequence). CDR3 sequence: CASSAPLQRGTQYF. DNA for the CDR3: TGTGCCAGCAGCGCCCCGCTCCAGCGGGGAACGCAGTATTTT.

The chain employs TRBV19 and TRBJ1-2; a possible D gene is TRBD1 (5 bases). The V gene's germline CDR1 is LNHDA and CDR2 SQIVND (reference sequence). CDR3 size: 15 residues. V was clipped by 6 bases and J by 3 bases, with 17 bases between them. CDR3 amino acids: CASRPPDGTHYGYTF. CDR3 sequence (DNA): TGTGCCAGTAGACCCCCGGACGGGACTCACTATGGCTACACCTTC.

The V gene is TRBV24-1, the J gene TRBJ1-5; perhaps TRBD1 as D (6 bases). The CDR3 is 15 residues long. The ends were cut back, 4 bases at V and 7 bases at J, with 16 bases in the middle. Germline loops: CDR1 KGHDR, CDR2 SFDVKD. CDR3 sequence: CATSENTGYDQPQHF. For the CDR3, the DNA is TGTGCCACCAGTGAAAACACAGGGTATGACCAGCCCCAGCATTTT.

Only one count was recorded for this clone. The chain recombines TRBV5-1 with TRBJ1-2; unclear D gene. Deletions cut 2 bases from V and 6 bases from J, with 14 bases between. Germline CDR1 SGHRS, CDR2 YFSETQ. The CDR3 runs 14 residues. CDR3: CASSFKEGSDGYTF. Written as DNA, the CDR3 is TGCGCCAGCAGCTTTAAGGAGGGATCCGATGGCTACACCTTC. Full variable domain (remainder filled in from reference TRBV5-1 and TRBJ1-2): KAGVTQTPRYLIKTRGQQVTLSCSPISGHRSVSWYQQTPGQGLQFLFEYFSETQRNKGNFPGRFSGRQFSNSRSEMNVSTLELGDSALYLCASSFKEGSDGYTFGSGTRLTVV.

The CDR3 DNA sequence: TGTGCCTGGAGTGGACAGGGGGCTAGTGGCTACACCTTC. It is translated as CAWSGQGASGYTF. This sequence joins TRBV30 and TRBJ1-2; 10 bases agree with TRBD1. CDR3 length: 13 amino acids. Losses at the gene ends were 1 base for V and 7 bases for J; bases not matched to a gene: 3. CDR1 is GTSNPN, CDR2 SVGIG, per germline (reference sequence).